These T cell receptor beta chains were read from a single sample in a study of STAT3 mutations in large granular lymphocyte leukemia. Using immunoSEQ multiplex PCR, the repertoire was profiled, and TCRdb retains in-frame clones only, with some absent. The sample has about 4,600 clones, around 52% seen once. The sequenced sample was peripheral blood mononuclear cells. These receptors all come from a male patient aged 45 to 59 with T-cell large granular lymphocyte leukemia. Some clones in this sample may be carry-over from other donors' samples. CDR3s include the opening cysteine and the closing phenylalanine or tryptophan. The D gene is left open where the match is weak. Size tells how often a clone was seen (once, few, many) or the class of an expanded clone, and some rows leave it out.

TRBJ2-4 | NA | TRBV7-9 | TRBD2 | TGTGCCAGCAGCTTAAATATGGGACTAGGCTACTTC | CASSLNMGLGYF
TRBJ2-7 | NA | TRBV6-5 | TRBD2 | TGTGCCAGCAGTAGTGGGACTAGCGGTTACGAGCAGTACTTC | CASSSGTSGYEQYF
TRBJ1-2 | few | TRBV2 | NA | TGTGCCAGCACCGGGGCAGACTATGGCTACACCTTC | CASTGADYGYTF
TRBJ2-3 | medium-sized | TRBV5-4 | TRBD1 | TGTGCCAGCACCGCGACAGGGGATACGCAGTATTTT | CASTATGDTQYF
TRBJ1-2 | few | TRBV19 | NA | TGTGCCACCAACCTCAGGGGCGCCTATGGCTACACCTTC | CATNLRGAYGYTF
TRBJ2-1 | once | TRBV13 | NA | TGTGCCAGCAGCTCCAAGGAGCAGTTCTTC | CASSSKEQFF
TRBJ2-3 | NA | TRBV7-9 | TRBD2 | TGTGCCAGCAGCTTGCAGACTAGCCCCACAGATACGCAGTATTTT | CASSLQTSPTDTQYF
TRBJ2-5 | NA | TRBV5-1 | TRBD2 | TGCGCCAGCAGCTCGGGGGGGCAAGAGACCCAGTACTTC | CASSSGGQETQYF
TRBJ2-7 | NA | TRBV6-5 | NA | TGTGCCAGCCTGGGGAGCTTTCCCTACGAGCAGTACTTC | CASLGSFPYEQYF
TRBJ1-2 | NA | TRBV25-1 | NA | TGTGCCAGCAGGAATGTAGGATATGGAGTGGAGGACTATGGCTACACCTTC | CASRNVGYGVEDYGYTF
TRBJ2-6 | few | TRBV7-9 | NA | TGTGCCAGTAGTGCCAGGGGAAAATCGACTGGGGCCAACGTCCTGACTTTC | CASSARGKSTGANVLTF
TRBJ1-1 | NA | TRBV4-1 | NA | TGCGCCAGCAGCCACGGCCTGGGGAACACTGAAGCTTTCTTT | CASSHGLGNTEAFF
TRBJ2-5 | NA | TRBV7-9 | TRBD1 | TGTGCCAGCAGACAAATCGGGACAGGGGGCATGGAGACCCAGTACTTC | CASRQIGTGGMETQYF
TRBJ2-3 | few | TRBV5-1 | NA | TGCGCCAGCAGCTTGGGCAGGACCACAGATACGCAGTATTTT | CASSLGRTTDTQYF
TRBJ1-4 | NA | TRBV23-1 | NA | TGCGCCAGCACGGAAAGGACAGAGAATGAAAAACTGTTTTTT | CASTERTENEKLFF
TRBJ1-2 | NA | TRBV5-4 | NA | TGTGCCAGCAGCCAGACAGAGACCTATGGCTACACCTTC | CASSQTETYGYTF
TRBJ2-4 | NA | TRBV27 | NA | TGTGCCAGCAGTTCCGGGATCAAAAACATTCAGTACTTC | CASSSGIKNIQYF
TRBJ2-1 | NA | TRBV4-1 | NA | TGCGCCAGCAGCCATGTTAGGGGGGGGACCTACAATGAGCAGTTCTTC | CASSHVRGGTYNEQFF
TRBJ2-5 | NA | TRBV30 | NA | TGTGCCTGGAGTGTGGGGGGCCGGGAGACCCAGTACTTC | CAWSVGGRETQYF
TRBJ2-6 | NA | TRBV30 | NA | TGTGCCTGGAGTTTCCCGGGACTGTTCTCTGGGGCCAACGTCCTGACTTTC | CAWSFPGLFSGANVLTF
TRBJ2-5 | NA | TRBV5-4 | TRBD2 | TGTGCCAGCAGCATCGGACTAGCGGGAGTAGGAGAGACCCAGTACTTC | CASSIGLAGVGETQYF
TRBJ2-5 | few | TRBV7-6 | NA | TGTGCCAGCAGCCGTCAAGACCCCAGAGAGGCCCAGTACTTC | CASSRQDPREAQYF
TRBJ1-2 | NA | TRBV6-1 | TRBD1 | TGTGCCAGCAGTGGGGACAGGGGGCATTTCGGTGGCTACACCTTC | CASSGDRGHFGGYTF
TRBJ1-2 | NA | TRBV7-9 | NA | TGTGCCAGCAGCCCAGAGGGATCCTATGGCTACACCTTC | CASSPEGSYGYTF
TRBJ1-5 | few | TRBV18 | NA | TGTGCCAGCTCACCGACCACAGCCAGCAATCAGCCCCAGCATTTT | CASSPTTASNQPQHF
TRBJ2-7 | NA | TRBV29-1 | TRBD1 | TGCAGCGTTGAAGTCGGCAGGGGGCTGGGGGAGCAGTACTTC | CSVEVGRGLGEQYF
TRBJ2-7 | NA | TRBV20-1 | NA | TGCAGTGTCAAGCGAGGGTACGAGCAGTACTTC | CSVKRGYEQYF
TRBJ1-2 | NA | TRBV5-4 | TRBD1 | TGTGCCAGCAGTCACAGGGGAGCTAACTATGGCTACACCTTC | CASSHRGANYGYTF
TRBJ2-7 | NA | TRBV13 | NA | TGTGCCAGCAGGGAAAGGGGCTACGAGCAGTACTTC | CASRERGYEQYF
TRBJ1-5 | few | TRBV5-1 | NA | TGCGCCAGCAGCCCAGGGGAAGTTGGCAATCAGCCCCAGCATTTT | CASSPGEVGNQPQHF
TRBJ1-3 | NA | TRBV5-4 | NA | TGTGCCAGCAGCCTCCGGACCGGGACGGCTGGAAACACCATATATTTT | CASSLRTGTAGNTIYF
TRBJ2-7 | NA | TRBV18 | NA | TGTGCCAGCTCATACGTCTATGGCGAGCAGTACTTC | CASSYVYGEQYF
TRBJ2-6 | NA | TRBV6-6 | NA | TGTGCCAGCAGTTACAGTAGCTCTGGGGCCAACGTCCTGACTTTC | CASSYSSSGANVLTF
TRBJ2-7 | few | TRBV5-4 | NA | TGTGCCAGCAGCTTGGGTGCGGGGATAGACTACGAGCAGTACTTC | CASSLGAGIDYEQYF
TRBJ2-7 | few | TRBV2 | NA | TGTGCCAGCAGTGAACTAGCGTTCTCCTACGAGCAGTACTTC | CASSELAFSYEQYF
TRBJ2-7 | few | TRBV7-9 | NA | TGTGCCAGCAGCCTCGGGAGTGGCTACGAGCAGTACTTC | CASSLGSGYEQYF